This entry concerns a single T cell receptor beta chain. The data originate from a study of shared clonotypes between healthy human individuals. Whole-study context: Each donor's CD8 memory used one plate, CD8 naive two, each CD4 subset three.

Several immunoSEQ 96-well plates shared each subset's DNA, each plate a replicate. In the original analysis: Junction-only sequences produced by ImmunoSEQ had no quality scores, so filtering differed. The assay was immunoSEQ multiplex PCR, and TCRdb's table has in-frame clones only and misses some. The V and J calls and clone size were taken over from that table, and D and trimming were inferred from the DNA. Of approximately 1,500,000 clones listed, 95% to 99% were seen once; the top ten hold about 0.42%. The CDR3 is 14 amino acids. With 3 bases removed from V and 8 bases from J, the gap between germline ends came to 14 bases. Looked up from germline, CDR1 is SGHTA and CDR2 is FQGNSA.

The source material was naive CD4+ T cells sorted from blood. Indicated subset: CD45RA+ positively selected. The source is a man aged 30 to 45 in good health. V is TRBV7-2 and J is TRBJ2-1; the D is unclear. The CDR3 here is CASSFSSSSDEQFF. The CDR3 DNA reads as TGTGCCAGCAGCTTCTCTAGTTCCTCCGATGAGCAGTTCTTC. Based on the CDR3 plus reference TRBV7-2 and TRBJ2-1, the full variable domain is GAGVSQSPSNKVTEKGKDVELRCDPISGHTALYWYRQSLGQGLEFLIYFQGNSAPDKSGLPSDRFSAERTGGSVSTLTIQRTQQEDSAVYLCASSFSSSSDEQFFGPGTRLTVL.